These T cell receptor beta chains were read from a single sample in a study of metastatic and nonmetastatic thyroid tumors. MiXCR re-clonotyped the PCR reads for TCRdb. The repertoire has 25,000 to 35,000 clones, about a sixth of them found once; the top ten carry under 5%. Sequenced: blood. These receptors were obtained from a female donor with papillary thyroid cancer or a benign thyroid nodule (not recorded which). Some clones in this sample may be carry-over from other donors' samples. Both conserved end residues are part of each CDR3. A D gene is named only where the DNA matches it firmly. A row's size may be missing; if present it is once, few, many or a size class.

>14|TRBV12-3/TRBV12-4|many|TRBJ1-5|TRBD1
CASSLTGGQQPQHF
TGTGCCAGCAGTCTAACAGGGGGCCAACAGCCCCAGCATTTT
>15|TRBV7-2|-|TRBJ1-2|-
CASSSRDPRYLGYTF
TGTGCCAGCAGCTCCCGGGACCCTAGGTACCTTGGCTACACCTTC
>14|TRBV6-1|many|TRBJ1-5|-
CASREGNGNQPQHF
TGTGCCAGCAGGGAAGGGAACGGCAATCAGCCCCAGCATTTT
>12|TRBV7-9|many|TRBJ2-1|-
CASSNQDGRKFF
TGTGCCAGCAGCAATCAGGACGGTCGTAAGTTCTTC
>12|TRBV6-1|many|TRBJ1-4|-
CASRGPEEKLFF
TGTGCCAGCAGGGGGCCAGAGGAAAAACTGTTTTTT
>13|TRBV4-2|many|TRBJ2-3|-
CASSQGVGDTQYF
TGTGCCAGCAGCCAAGGCGTGGGTGATACGCAGTATTTT
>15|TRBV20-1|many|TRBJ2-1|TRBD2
CSASEAGEGRDEQFF
TGCAGTGCTAGTGAAGCGGGAGAGGGGCGGGATGAGCAGTTCTTC
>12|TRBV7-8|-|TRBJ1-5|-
CASSLLLQPQHF
TGTGCCAGCAGCTTATTGCTTCAGCCCCAGCATTTT
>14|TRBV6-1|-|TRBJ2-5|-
CASWARAWGETQYF
TGTGCCAGCTGGGCTCGAGCTTGGGGGGAGACCCAGTACTTC
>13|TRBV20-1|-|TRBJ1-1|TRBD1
CSAPLTGRTEAFF
TGCAGTGCTCCCTTGACAGGGAGGACTGAAGCTTTCTTT
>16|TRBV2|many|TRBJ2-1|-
CASSEVFFPSYNEQFF
TGTGCCAGCAGTGAAGTGTTCTTCCCCTCCTACAATGAGCAGTTCTTC
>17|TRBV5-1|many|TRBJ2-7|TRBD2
CASSRGLAGDLTYEQYF
TGCGCCAGCAGCCGTGGACTAGCGGGGGACCTAACCTACGAGCAGTACTTC
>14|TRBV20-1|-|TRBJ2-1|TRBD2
CSAHLAGAPGELFF
TGCAGTGCTCATCTAGCGGGAGCCCCCGGGGAGCTGTTCTTC
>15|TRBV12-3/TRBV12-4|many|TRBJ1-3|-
CASSLPVGSRNTIYF
TGTGCCAGCAGTTTGCCCGTGGGCAGTAGAAACACCATATATTTT
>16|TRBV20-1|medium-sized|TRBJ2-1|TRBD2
CSAREVLAGVSNEQFF
TGCAGTGCTAGAGAGGTCCTAGCGGGAGTTAGCAATGAGCAGTTCTTC
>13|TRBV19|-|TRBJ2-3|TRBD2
CASRPGTSYTQYF
TGTGCCAGTAGGCCCGGGACTAGCTATACGCAGTATTTT
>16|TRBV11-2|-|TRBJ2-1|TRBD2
CASSFVGGSSYNEQFF
TGTGCCAGCAGCTTCGTGGGGGGGAGCTCCTACAATGAGCAGTTCTTC
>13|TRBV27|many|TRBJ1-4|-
CASSFRGAGKLFF
TGTGCCAGCAGTTTTAGGGGAGCGGGGAAACTGTTTTTT
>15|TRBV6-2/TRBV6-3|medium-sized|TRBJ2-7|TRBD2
CASSYSTSGGYEQYF
TGTGCCAGCAGTTACTCGACTAGCGGGGGGTACGAGCAGTACTTC
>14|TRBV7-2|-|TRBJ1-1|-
CASSSSRGRAWAFF
TGTGCAAGCAGCTCATCCAGGGGTCGTGCGTGGGCTTTCTTT
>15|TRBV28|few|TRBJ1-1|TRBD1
CASSPPFGTGGKAFF
TGTGCCAGCAGTCCACCCTTCGGGACAGGGGGCAAAGCTTTCTTT
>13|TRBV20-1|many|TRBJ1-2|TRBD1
CSANGQGADGYTF
TGCAGTGCCAACGGACAGGGGGCCGATGGCTACACCTTC
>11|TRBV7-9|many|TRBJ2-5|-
CASIAQRTQYF
TGTGCCAGCATCGCACAGAGAACCCAGTACTTC
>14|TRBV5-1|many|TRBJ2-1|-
CASSLTGSYNEQFF
TGCGCCAGCAGCTTGACAGGGTCCTACAATGAGCAGTTCTTC
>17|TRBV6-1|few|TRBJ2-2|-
CASRSSGTDSNTGELFF
TGTGCCAGCAGATCATCAGGTACAGATTCGAACACCGGGGAGCTGTTTTTT
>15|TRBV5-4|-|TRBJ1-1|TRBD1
CASSRVTGEGTEAFF
TGTGCCAGCAGTAGAGTGACAGGGGAAGGCACTGAAGCTTTCTTT
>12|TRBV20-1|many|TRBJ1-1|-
CSAPTTGSEAFF
TGCAGTGCCCCCACGACGGGATCTGAAGCTTTCTTT
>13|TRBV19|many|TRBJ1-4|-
CASSIGNQGKLFF
TGTGCCAGTAGTATAGGTAACCAGGGAAAACTGTTTTTT
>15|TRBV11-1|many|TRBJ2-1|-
CASSRPGAGLNEQFF
TGTGCCAGCAGCCGCCCCGGTGCAGGGCTCAATGAGCAGTTCTTC
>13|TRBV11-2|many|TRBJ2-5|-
CASSLSRGETQYF
TGTGCCAGCAGCCTTAGCCGGGGAGAGACCCAGTACTTC
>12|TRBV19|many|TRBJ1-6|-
CASSRFGGPLHF
TGTGCCAGTAGCCGATTCGGAGGACCCCTCCACTTT
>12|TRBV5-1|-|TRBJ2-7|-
CPSSEGAYEQYF
TGCCCCAGCTCTGAGGGGGCCTACGAGCAGTACTTC
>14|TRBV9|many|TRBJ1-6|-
CASSPEWARSPLHF
TGTGCCAGCAGCCCCGAGTGGGCGCGCTCACCCCTCCACTTT
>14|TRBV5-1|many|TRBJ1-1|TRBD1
CASSRQGSNTEAFF
TGCGCCAGCAGCCGACAGGGATCGAACACTGAAGCTTTCTTT
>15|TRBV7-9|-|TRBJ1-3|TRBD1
CASIQTGGVSNTIYF
TGTGCCAGCATCCAAACAGGGGGAGTGAGTAACACCATATATTTT
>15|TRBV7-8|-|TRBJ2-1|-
CASSLVRGGGDEQFF
TGTGCCAGCAGCTTAGTACGCGGAGGGGGTGATGAGCAGTTCTTC
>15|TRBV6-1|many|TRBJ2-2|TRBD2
CASSRARTSGGELFF
TGTGCCAGCAGCCGCGCCAGGACTAGCGGTGGGGAGCTGTTTTTT
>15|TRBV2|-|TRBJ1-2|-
CAGVEGGRQNYGYTF
TGTGCCGGGGTGGAGGGGGGCAGGCAAAACTATGGCTACACCTTC
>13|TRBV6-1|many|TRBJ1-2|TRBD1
CASSEGQGGGYTF
TGTGCCAGCAGCGAGGGACAGGGTGGTGGCTACACCTTC
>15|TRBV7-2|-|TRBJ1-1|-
CASSLVVSMNTEALF
TGTGCTAGCAGCCTCGTAGTCTCCATGAACACTGAAGCTCTCTTT
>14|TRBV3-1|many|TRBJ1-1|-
CASSHQTGNTEAFF
TGTGCCAGCAGCCATCAAACGGGGAACACTGAAGCTTTCTTT
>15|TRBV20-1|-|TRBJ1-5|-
CSAKKCGGGSQPQHF
TGCAGTGCCAAGAAGTGCGGGGGCGGGAGTCAGCCCCAGCATTTT
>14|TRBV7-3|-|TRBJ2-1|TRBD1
CASSLQGAGESQFF
TGTGCCAGCAGCTTACAGGGGGCCGGAGAGAGCCAGTTCTTC
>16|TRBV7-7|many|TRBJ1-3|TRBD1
CASSLGSGGYGNTIYF
TGTGCCAGCAGCTTAGGCTCAGGGGGCTACGGAAACACCATATATTTT
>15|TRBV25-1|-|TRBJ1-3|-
CASSDFAGSGNTIYF
TGTGCCAGCAGTGACTTTGCGGGGTCTGGAAACACCATATATTTT
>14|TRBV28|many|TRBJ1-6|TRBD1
CASLPGQVESPLHF
TGTGCCAGCCTACCGGGACAGGTAGAGTCACCCCTCCACTTT
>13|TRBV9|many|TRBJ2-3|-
CASSVPSTDTQYF
TGTGCCAGCAGCGTCCCTAGCACAGATACGCAGTATTTT
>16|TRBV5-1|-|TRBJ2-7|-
CASSRFRGRDMAEQYF
TGCGCCAGCAGCCGATTTAGAGGGAGGGACATGGCAGAGCAGTACTTC
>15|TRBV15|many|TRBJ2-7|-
CATSRGGDSSYEQYF
TGTGCCACCAGCAGAGGGGGGGACAGCTCCTACGAGCAGTACTTC
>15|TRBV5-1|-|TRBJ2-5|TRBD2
CASSFGAGLRETQYF
TGCGCCAGCAGCTTCGGAGCGGGGCTGAGGGAGACCCAGTACTTC
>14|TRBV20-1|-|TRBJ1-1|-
CSARRGALNTEAFF
TGCAGTGCAAGGAGGGGGGCTTTGAACACTGAAGCTTTCTTT
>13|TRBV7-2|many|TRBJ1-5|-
CASSLMGIQPQHF
TGTGCCAGCAGCTTAATGGGGATTCAGCCCCAGCATTTT
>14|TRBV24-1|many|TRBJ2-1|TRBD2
CATTSGGAVNEQFF
TGTGCCACCACAAGCGGGGGGGCCGTCAATGAGCAGTTCTTC